These 23 T cell receptor beta chains were all obtained from the same sample, sequenced in a study of blood T cell repertoires in COVID-19. Some clones are missing from TCRdb's copy, which holds only in-frame ones; the method was immunoSEQ multiplex PCR. The sample carries 84,000 or so clones, just under 80% recorded once. Specimen: peripheral blood. The source of these receptors is a man between 65 and 80 years old with COVID-19, enrolled during active disease.

The table lists this clone with a count of one. This chain links TRBV19 with TRBJ2-3, with 13 bases that match TRBD2. This CDR3 comprises 17 residues. Germline V gene lookup returns CDR1 LNHDA and CDR2 SQIVND (reference sequence). With V trimmed by 5 bases and J by 2 bases, 7 bases remained unmatched. In DNA, the CDR3 is TGTGCCAGTAGTTCGGGACTAGCGGGGCTTCCCACAGATACGCAGTATTTT. Protein: CASSSGLAGLPTDTQYF.

A few counts support this clone. This chain joins TRBV19 and TRBJ2-1; TRBD1 matches 8 bases. The germline CDR1 and CDR2 sequences are LNHDA and SQIVND (reference sequence). The V segment lost 8 bases and the J segment 4 bases; nucleotides outside the gene matches: 7. The CDR3 loop spans 14 amino acids. CDR3 loop: CASSTGQDYNEQFF. The CDR3, as DNA: TGTGCCAGTTCCACGGGACAGGATTACAATGAGCAGTTCTTC.

This sequence joins TRBV10-1 and TRBJ2-4, with 9 positions matching TRBD1. The V segment lost 6 bases and the J segment 2 bases; nucleotides outside the gene matches: 11. The germline CDR1 and CDR2 sequences are WNHNN and SYGVQD (reference sequence). The CDR3 length is 17 residues. The CDR3 region is CASRTHRGLCPKNIQYF. As DNA, the CDR3 is TGCGCCAGCAGGACGCACAGGGGGCTCTGCCCCAAAAACATTCAGTACTTC.

The rearrangement uses TRBV19 and TRBJ1-1; D call uncertain. Germline V gives CDR1 LNHDA, CDR2 SQIVND (reference sequence). CDR3 length equals 18 residues. Trimming pared 5 bases from V and 0 bases from J, leaving 22 bases between. CDR3 coding DNA: TGTGCCAGTAGTCCGTGGCCCTCGACGGGGAGGATGAACACTGAAGCTTTCTTT. Amino acids: CASSPWPSTGRMNTEAFF.

CDR3 nucleotides: TGTGCCAGCTCACCACCGAACAGCTACTCTGGAAACACCATATATTTT. Translation gives CASSPPNSYSGNTIYF. The gene calls are TRBV18 and TRBJ1-3; D remains unclear. Germline V gene lookup returns CDR1 KGHSH and CDR2 LQKENI. This CDR3 has 16 amino acids. Deletions cut 0 bases from V and 0 bases from J, with 9 bases between. Combining the CDR3 with reference TRBV18 and TRBJ1-3 gives the whole variable domain NAGVMQNPRHLVRRRGQEARLRCSPMKGHSHVYWYRQLPEEGLKFMVYLQKENIIDESGMPKERFSAEFPKEGPSILRIQQVVRGDSAAYFCASSPPNSYSGNTIYFGEGSWLTVV.

This clone has a count of ten or more. The chain uses TRBV7-2 and TRBJ2-5; D may be TRBD2 (6 bases). Trimming removed 5 bases at V and 4 bases at J, with 8 bases between. Germline assignment: CDR1 SGHTA and CDR2 FQGNSA. The CDR3 is 12 residues long. Here the CDR3 DNA reads TGTGCCAGCAGCCTGCGGGGAGAGACCCAGTACTTC. Translation gives CASSLRGETQYF.

CDR3 coding DNA: TGTGCCAGTAGTAGTAGGGACAGGGTCAATCAGCCCCAGCATTTT. Translating gives CASSSRDRVNQPQHF. The gene calls are TRBV19 and TRBJ1-5; 9 positions agree with TRBD1. There are 15 residues in the CDR3. The V and J ends lost 4 bases and 3 bases, in that order; junction bases with no gene match: 4. Germline V gene lookup returns CDR1 LNHDA and CDR2 SQIVND (reference sequence).

V gene TRBV27 combines with J gene TRBJ2-3, with D possibly matching TRBD2 (5 bases). This CDR3 is 14 amino acids long. Looked up from germline, CDR1 is MNHEY and CDR2 is SMNVEV (reference sequence). Trimming left V 6 bases short and J 2 bases short, with 12 bases between. CDR3 sequence reads: CASSGVRSTDTQYF. CDR3 bases: TGTGCCAGCAGCGGGGTCCGATCCACAGATACGCAGTATTTT.

The rearrangement uses TRBV7-2 and TRBJ1-3; TRBD1 matches 10 bases. In germline, CDR1 is SGHTA, CDR2 FQGNSA. Trimming took 5 bases from V and 1 from J; bases not matched to a gene: 5. There are 16 residues in the CDR3. This chain's CDR3 is CASSRPGQGSGNTIYF. DNA for the CDR3: TGTGCCAGCAGCCGTCCGGGACAGGGGTCTGGAAACACCATATATTTT.

CDR3 residues: CASTNLRDREETQYF. The CDR3 region has the DNA TGTGCCAGCACCAACCTCCGGGACAGGGAAGAGACCCAGTACTTC. This chain joins TRBV13 and TRBJ2-5; 9 bases align to TRBD1. The CDR3 has 15 amino acids. With 7 bases clipped from V and 3 bases from J, the junction kept 9 bases outside the gene matches. Germline V gene lookup returns CDR1 PRHDT and CDR2 FYEKMQ (reference sequence).

This clone was observed once. The rearrangement links TRBV6-5 to TRBJ1-2; TRBD1 aligns across 7 bases. V lost 5 bases and J lost 5; bases outside the gene matches: 11. Germline V gene data show CDR1 as MNHEY and CDR2 as SVGAGI. The length of the CDR3 is 15 residues. The CDR3 is CASSPAGRGWYGYTF. The CDR3 DNA sequence: TGTGCCAGCAGTCCCGCGGGCAGGGGGTGGTATGGCTACACCTTC.

The chain recombines TRBV6-2 or TRBV6-3 with TRBJ2-7; possibly TRBD2 for D (5 bases). Per the germline V gene, CDR1 is MNHEY and CDR2 is SVGEGT. This CDR3 comprises 14 residues. V shed 5 bases and J shed 0 bases, with 11 bases lying between them. CDR3 in amino acids: CASSPRVPSYEQYF. CDR3 nucleotide sequence: TGTGCCAGCAGTCCGAGGGTCCCCTCCTACGAGCAGTACTTC.

This clone showed up just a few times. In DNA, the CDR3 is TGTGCCAGCAGCTCAGAAGCAACTAATGAAAAACTGTTTTTT. Amino acids: CASSSEATNEKLFF. The chain carries TRBV4-2 and TRBJ1-4; D gene ambiguous. From germline, CDR1 is LGHNA and CDR2 YNFKEQ. This CDR3 region has 14 residues. V lost 5 bases and J 0 bases, leaving 7 bases between the germline ends.

The chain carries TRBV2 and TRBJ1-2; TRBD1 is a possible D gene (6 bases). CDR1 is SNHLY and CDR2 is FYNNEI in the germline V gene. Deletions cut 6 bases from V and 2 bases from J, with 13 bases between. This CDR3 spans 14 amino acids. The CDR3 bases are TGTGCCAGCAGATACAGGGAAACAAACTATGGCTACACCTTC. It is translated as CASRYRETNYGYTF.

This clone has more than one count but fewer than ten. The chain employs TRBV6-5 and TRBJ2-2, with 8 bases identical to TRBD2. The germline CDR1 and CDR2 sequences are MNHEY and SVGAGI. V lost 5 bases to trimming and J lost 0 bases; unmatched junction nucleotides: 2. The CDR3 sequence is 15 residues long. CDR3 DNA sequence: TGTGCCAGCAGTCCGGGACTAGCGAACACCGGGGAGCTGTTTTTT. Its translation: CASSPGLANTGELFF.

The chain is built from TRBV19 and TRBJ1-2; tentative D call: TRBD1 (5 bases). The CDR3 has 17 residues. CDR1 and CDR2 from the germline V gene are LNHDA and SQIVND (reference sequence). The germline V and J ends were trimmed by 8 bases and 6 bases, with 28 bases remaining between them. This CDR3 is CASAHWGRPGSPHGYTF. DNA of the CDR3: TGTGCCAGTGCGCATTGGGGCAGGCCGGGTTCCCCGCATGGCTACACCTTC.

This chain joins TRBV11-3 and TRBJ1-6; the match to TRBD1 covers 9 bases. CDR1 and CDR2 (germline): SGHNT, YENEEA. The trim removed 3 bases at V and 4 bases at J, leaving 7 bases unmatched. The CDR3 extends over 17 amino acids. CDR3 in DNA: TGTGCCAGCAGCTTCACGGGACAGGGCGGATATAATTCACCCCTCCACTTT. This gives the protein CASSFTGQGGYNSPLHF.

This sequence joins TRBV29-1 and TRBJ2-7, with 9 bases fitting TRBD2. The CDR3 sequence is 15 residues long. CDR1 is SQVTM and CDR2 is ANQGSEA in the germline V gene. J lost 3 bases, V lost 4 bases, and 10 bases had no gene match. The CDR3 bases are TGCAGCGTTGGGGGTTGGGGGACTAGCAACTACGAGCAGTACTTC. Translating it yields CSVGGWGTSNYEQYF.

The rearrangement uses TRBV14 and TRBJ1-3, with 8 bases aligning to TRBD1. This CDR3 has 16 amino acids. The germline V gene has CDR1 SGHDN and CDR2 FVKESK. The V gene end was trimmed by 0 bases and the J gene end by 0 bases; junction bases not matched to a gene: 1. The CDR3 is CASSQDRGLSGNTIYF. The CDR3 DNA is TGTGCCAGCAGCCAAGACAGGGGGCTCTCTGGAAACACCATATATTTT.

The gene calls are TRBV12-5 and TRBJ2-5, with 15 nucleotides matching TRBD2. The germline V gene has CDR1 LGHNT and CDR2 FRNRAP. The CDR3 spans 17 residues. V shed 7 bases and J 5 bases; nucleotides not matched to a gene: 11. The CDR3 loop reads CASAAGTSGRSWETQYF. The CDR3 coding sequence is TGTGCTAGTGCCGCCGGGACTAGCGGGAGGTCATGGGAGACCCAGTACTTC.

This chain uses TRBV6-2 or TRBV6-3 with TRBJ1-1; D not resolved. Trimming took 2 bases from V and 10 from J, leaving 11 bases between them. In germline, CDR1 is MNHEY, CDR2 SVGEGT. CDR3 length equals 12 residues. The CDR3 region is CASSYDYSGAFF. In DNA, the CDR3 is TGTGCCAGCAGTTACGACTATTCCGGAGCTTTCTTT.

The chain's CDR3 is CASSVGTVNTEAFF. The CDR3 nucleotides are TGTGCCAGCAGCGTGGGGACAGTGAACACTGAAGCTTTCTTT. The chain combines TRBV9 with TRBJ1-1; 7 bases map to TRBD1. CDR1 and CDR2 from the germline V gene are SGDLS and YYNGEE. This CDR3 region has 14 residues. The J segment lost 0 bases and the V segment lost 2 bases, leaving 1 base of the junction unmatched.

The chain couples TRBV15 to TRBJ1-5; the match to TRBD1 covers 9 bases. The germline CDR1 and CDR2 sequences are LNHNV and YYDKDF (reference sequence). V shed 5 bases, J shed 5 bases, and the junction held 4 bases outside the gene matches. The length of the CDR3 is 14 residues. CDR3 protein: CATSARQGDQPQHF. CDR3 nucleotide sequence: TGTGCCACCAGCGCCCGACAGGGGGATCAGCCCCAGCATTTT.